This T cell receptor (beta chain) was recorded in a study of blood T cell repertoires in COVID-19. Study background: Collection of acute and convalescent COVID-19 samples took place in the United States, Italy and Spain. Sample material is recorded as cDNA or gDNA derived from T cells, B-cell-depleted T cells, or PBMCs.

Germline V gives CDR1 GTSNPN, CDR2 SVGIG (reference sequence). Between the trimmed V and J ends, which lost 3 bases and 2 bases, there was a span of 8 bases. There are 13 residues in the CDR3. As processed by the authors: Quantification of nucleated cells was approximated via reference gene primer amplification. Some clones are missing from TCRdb's copy, which holds only in-frame ones; the method was immunoSEQ multiplex PCR. V and J calls and clone size come straight from that table; D and trimming were deduced from the DNA. The repertoire consists of under 200,000 clones, with around nine tenths occurring once and the leading ten covering approximately 0.5%.

This rearrangement joins TRBV30 to TRBJ2-1, with D possibly being TRBD2 (5 bases). The source is a man in his fifties with acute or convalescent COVID-19. Sequenced sample: peripheral blood. The CDR3 nucleotides are TGTGCCTGGAGAGCCGGGACCTACAATGAGCAGTTCTTC. Its translation: CAWRAGTYNEQFF. Supplemented by reference TRBV30 and TRBJ2-1, the full variable domain reads SQTIHQWPATLVQPVGSPLSLECTVEGTSNPNLYWYRQAAGRGLQLLFYSVGIGQISSEVPQNLSASRPQDRQFILSSKKLLLSDSGFYLCAWRAGTYNEQFFGPGTRLTVL.